The present T cell receptor beta chain was sequenced within a study of T cell changes during pregnancy in multiple sclerosis. Trimming took 1 base from V and 5 from J, leaving 15 bases between them. The CDR3 spans 15 residues. The germline V gene encodes CDR1 GTSNPN and CDR2 SVGIG (reference sequence). TCRdb's copy holds only in-frame clones and misses some; the assay was immunoSEQ multiplex PCR. The data contain about 84,000 clones, approximately 93% of them singletons. The chain combines TRBV30 with TRBJ2-1; D is perhaps TRBD2 (6 bases). This clonotype was obtained from a female donor in good health, enrolled as a control in a pregnancy study. Source: peripheral blood, taken in the second trimester of pregnancy. The CDR3 region is CAWSAPGGTNNEQFF. Written as DNA, the CDR3 is TGTGCCTGGAGTGCCCCGGGCGGGACGAACAATGAGCAGTTCTTC.